The rows below give T cell receptor beta chains drawn from one sample of a study of tumor and adjacent non-tumor tissue in lung cancer. TCRdb fed the multiplex PCR reads into MiXCR, producing one record per CDR3 protein. The profile shows roughly 81,000 distinct CDR3 sequences, around 70% of them singletons. The sequenced sample consisted of lung tumor tissue. These receptors all come from an older woman with non-small cell lung cancer. Both conserved end residues are trimmed from each CDR3. Clone size, where shown, is once, few, many, or a class for clones that have expanded.

v_gene | abundance | CDR3aa
TRBV28 | many | ASSLAGRLHEQF
TRBV30 | few | VWSDQTGYFKNEQF
TRBV29-1 | NA | SVEMSSGANVLT
TRBV6-5 | NA | VSTYEGPHQPQH
TRBV29-1 | NA | SAQRGIQLRGYT
TRBV5-1 | NA | AGSINTDTQY
TRBV20-1 | once | RGPGRQGGYNEQF
TRBV28 | NA | VSSSAAFSYNEQF
TRBV12-3/TRBV12-4 | many | ASRDRVASGRSGEF
TRBV6-1 | NA | ARSAYELADTDTQY
TRBV13 | few | ACSKFLNTIEIYEQY
TRBV25-1 | NA | ASSDGPGSEDYNEQF
TRBV10-1 | many | ASSDNRVPTGELF
TRBV20-1 | NA | SAPWGETTNEQF
TRBV9 | NA | ASSARLAGAYNEQF
TRBV4-1 | NA | ASSQVTRRTRGKYNEQF
TRBV29-1 | once | SVALALSYKQY
TRBV12-3/TRBV12-4 | few | ASTLLDPGDTEAL
TRBV29-1 | many | SGVGGQELEAF
TRBV4-1 | NA | ANSQVTAIDEQY
TRBV7-3 | NA | ASSPVIQETQY
TRBV11-2 | NA | ASSWAGPENTEAI
TRBV4-2 | NA | ASSHPGASGRRVAGELF
TRBV11-1 | NA | ASIWDRRTEAF
TRBV6-2/TRBV6-3 | NA | DSTTGTPVYEQY
TRBV29-1 | NA | NIDLSGIVGSYEQY
TRBV20-1 | many | SGLAGGLTDTQY
TRBV13 | NA | ASSSRQLLYEQY
TRBV6-5 | NA | AGSSDYLGAGGYNEQF
TRBV14 | NA | ASSQIEAEGPPYEQC
TRBV29-1 | NA | SVVATQLRETQY
TRBV5-5 | many | ASSLSQGVQETQY
TRBV25-1 | NA | ASGGGVGVYDYT
TRBV20-1 | once | NARHTSGSSYDEQF
TRBV6-5 | NA | ACSSRTPQGTEAF
TRBV6-6 | medium-sized | AVQIYNSPLH
TRBV28 | NA | ASSSPWISGGTYEQY
TRBV11-1 | NA | TSSSSDRLAKNIQY
TRBV5-1 | many | ASSLAPGQSYEQY
TRBV24-1 | NA | TTRGQGVAGELF
TRBV29-1 | many | SVKGSGNTIY
TRBV7-9 | NA | SSSFRQAAGNTIY
TRBV6-2/TRBV6-3 | many | ASSYPNPGLANTGELF
TRBV12-3/TRBV12-4 | NA | ASKSSADEVF
TRBV20-1 | many | SARYAQGLGQPQH
TRBV6-5 | NA | AGSRSSGEITGELF
TRBV6-5 | NA | ASRRNYLENEQF
TRBV6-2/TRBV6-3 | NA | ASNYSAFRDRQYNEQF
TRBV20-1 | NA | NANLPLNSNQPQH
TRBV6-1 | many | ASSVGNRGLVDEQF
TRBV29-1 | NA | SVASARSYEQY
TRBV30 | many | AWTGMDGYT
TRBV6-5 | few | ASSYADPWNGQF
TRBV7-2 | many | ASSPSWDRWTEAF
TRBV20-1 | NA | SASQGLANEEF